The 5 T cell receptor beta chains given below trace back to one sample, sequenced in a study of technical replicates of blood from a handful of donors. Profiled with immunoSEQ multiplex PCR; TCRdb holds only in-frame clones, not every one. The data show about 73,000 clones, 93% seen once. Sequenced sample: T cells isolated from PBMCs. These TCRs come from a human donor in good health.

The rearrangement uses TRBV11-3 and TRBJ2-5; maybe TRBD1 (5 bases). The CDR3 has 14 residues. Germline V gives CDR1 SGHNT, CDR2 YENEEA. V dropped 5 bases and J dropped 2 bases, with 12 bases sitting between them. The DNA for the CDR3 is TGTGCCAGCAGCCCCCAGGGAAAACAAGAGACCCAGTACTTC. This codes for CASSPQGKQETQYF.

The gene calls are TRBV10-3 and TRBJ1-1; a possible D gene is TRBD1 (5 bases). Germline CDR1 ENHRY, CDR2 SYGVKD. The CDR3 is 12 amino acids. The V end was cut by 9 bases, the J end by 5 bases, with 13 bases between. The CDR3 reads CAIDSGGTEAFF. For the CDR3, the DNA is TGTGCCATAGACTCTGGGGGGACTGAAGCTTTCTTT.

This chain links TRBV30 with TRBJ2-3; 9 positions match TRBD2. This CDR3 is built from 14 residues. CDR1 and CDR2 (germline): GTSNPN, SVGIG (reference sequence). Germline trimming cut 3 bases from V and 2 bases from J; bases unmatched to any gene: 3. CDR3: CAWRIAGATDTQYF. In DNA form, the CDR3 reads TGTGCCTGGAGAATAGCGGGGGCCACAGATACGCAGTATTTT.

CDR3 DNA sequence: TGCGCCAGCAGCGTAGGGACTAGCACAGATACGCAGTATTTT. This codes for CASSVGTSTDTQYF. The chain employs TRBV5-1 and TRBJ2-3; D possibly corresponds to TRBD2 (6 bases). Trimming pared 4 bases from V and 0 bases from J, leaving 9 bases between. Germline V gene sequence: CDR1 SGHRS, CDR2 YFSETQ. The CDR3 length is 14 residues. Combining the CDR3 with reference TRBV5-1 and TRBJ2-3 gives the whole variable domain KAGVTQTPRYLIKTRGQQVTLSCSPISGHRSVSWYQQTPGQGLQFLFEYFSETQRNKGNFPGRFSGRQFSNSRSEMNVSTLELGDSALYLCASSVGTSTDTQYFGPGTRLTVL.

This chain connects TRBV19 to TRBJ2-2; TRBD1 might be the D (6 bases). The ends were cut back, 1 base at V and 0 bases at J, with 6 bases in the middle. This CDR3 is built from 15 residues. CDR1 and CDR2 from the germline V gene are LNHDA and SQIVND (reference sequence). In DNA form, the CDR3 reads TGTGCCAGTAGTATAGGGACAGCGAACACCGGGGAGCTGTTTTTT. Protein product: CASSIGTANTGELFF.